These 31 T cell receptor beta chains originate from one sample sequenced in a study of beta chain features in type 1 diabetes. The whole isolated RNA underwent reverse transcription, so sequencing captured expressed TCRB transcripts. Clones were read by immunoSEQ multiplex PCR, and TCRdb kept only the in-frame ones, dropping some. The data contain roughly 230,000 clones, 7.5% to 10% of them seen just once; the ten biggest clones take up around 0.031%. Sequences were obtained from naive CD4+ T cells from blood. The receptors derive from a young woman in good health.

This chain connects TRBV19 to TRBJ2-1; TRBD1 aligns across 7 bases. V shed 3 bases and J 4 bases; nucleotides not matched to a gene: 9. CDR1 and CDR2 (germline): LNHDA, SQIVND (reference sequence). The CDR3 has 16 amino acids. CDR3 in amino acids: CASSIPTGERYNEQFF. DNA for the CDR3: TGTGCCAGTAGTATCCCTACAGGGGAAAGGTACAATGAGCAGTTCTTC.

The gene calls are TRBV6-1 and TRBJ1-2; 8 bases line up with TRBD1. Trimming removed 2 bases from V and 3 bases from J; junction bases left unmatched: 2. Germline-derived CDR1 and CDR2 are MNHNS and SASEGT. CDR3 size: 14 residues. Written as DNA, the CDR3 is TGTGCCAGCAGTGAAACGACAGGGGACTATGGCTACACCTTC. Protein sequence: CASSETTGDYGYTF.

This clone was detected a few times. The chain combines TRBV27 with TRBJ1-2; the D gene is possibly TRBD1 (6 bases). Germline assignment: CDR1 MNHEY and CDR2 SMNVEV (reference sequence). The CDR3 has 14 residues. The V and J ends lost 2 bases and 2 bases respectively, with 9 bases between them. The chain's CDR3 is CASSLRTDNYGYTF. The CDR3 DNA reads as TGTGCCAGCAGTTTACGGACAGACAACTATGGCTACACCTTC.

This sequence joins TRBV2 and TRBJ2-7, with 10 nucleotides matching TRBD1. Per germline, CDR1 SNHLY and CDR2 FYNNEI. This CDR3 is 14 amino acids long. V gave up 5 bases and J gave up 7 bases; unmatched junction bases: 8. The CDR3 bases are TGTGCCAGCAGTCTCGGGACAGGGGTGGGGGAGCAGTACTTC. Its translation: CASSLGTGVGEQYF.

The chain combines TRBV7-2 with TRBJ2-7; TRBD1 agrees at 9 bases. J gave up 4 bases and V 3 bases, and 7 bases lay outside the gene matches. CDR1 is SGHTA, CDR2 FQGNSA, per germline. The CDR3 runs to 15 residues. This CDR3 is CASSFEGTGSYEQYF. CDR3 bases: TGTGCCAGCAGCTTTGAGGGGACAGGGTCGTACGAGCAGTACTTC.

In this sample, this clone turned up a few times. This chain links TRBV5-1 with TRBJ2-2; D is unclear. Germline V gives CDR1 SGHRS, CDR2 YFSETQ. The CDR3 is made up of 13 amino acids. V shed 0 bases and J shed 6 bases, with 6 bases lying between them. CDR3 nucleotide sequence: TGCGCCAGCAGCTTGGGTTATCCCGGGGAGCTGTTTTTT. Amino acid sequence: CASSLGYPGELFF.

This clone has more than one count but fewer than ten. J is TRBJ2-5 and V is TRBV20-1; possibly TRBD2 for D (6 bases). The germline V gene has CDR1 DFQATT and CDR2 SNEGSKA (reference sequence). The CDR3 sequence is 11 residues long. V was cut by 6 bases and J by 5 bases, with 10 bases left in between. The CDR3, as DNA: TGCAGTGCAACCCGGGGGGAGACCCAGTACTTC. This codes for CSATRGETQYF.

The chain couples TRBV5-1 to TRBJ2-1; perhaps TRBD2 as D (6 bases). CDR3 length: 13 residues. CDR1 SGHRS and CDR2 YFSETQ come from the germline V gene. V gave up 2 bases and J gave up 14 bases, with 17 bases separating them. The CDR3 reads CASSLDGGTVEFF. The CDR3 nucleotides read TGCGCCAGCAGCTTAGATGGCGGGACGGTCGAGTTCTTC.

This clone was detected only a few times. The chain links TRBV30 to TRBJ1-2; 10 bases match TRBD1. Germline assignment: CDR1 GTSNPN and CDR2 SVGIG (reference sequence). The CDR3 is 15 amino acids. V was clipped by 5 bases and J by 6 bases; unmatched bases: 12. CDR3 loop: CAWFMRDRGENGYTF. CDR3 coding DNA: TGTGCCTGGTTCATGCGGGACAGGGGAGAGAATGGCTACACCTTC.

The rearrangement uses TRBV6-1 and TRBJ2-2, with D perhaps matching TRBD1 (6 bases). This CDR3 contains 14 residues. Per germline, CDR1 MNHNS and CDR2 SASEGT. V lost 8 bases and J lost 4, with 14 bases in between. The CDR3 is CASLTGLGTGELFF. CDR3 in DNA: TGTGCCAGCCTCACAGGGCTTGGCACCGGGGAGCTGTTTTTT.

The chain carries TRBV5-1 and TRBJ2-5; D ambiguous. Germline CDR1 and CDR2: SGHRS and YFSETQ. CDR3 length: 16 residues. The V gene lost 0 bases and the J gene lost 1 base, with 13 bases spanning the gap. The CDR3 here is CASSLGALFRQETQYF. CDR3 DNA: TGCGCCAGCAGCTTGGGTGCGCTATTCCGCCAAGAGACCCAGTACTTC. The variable domain in full, with the rest retrieved from reference TRBV5-1 and TRBJ2-5, is KAGVTQTPRYLIKTRGQQVTLSCSPISGHRSVSWYQQTPGQGLQFLFEYFSETQRNKGNFPGRFSGRQFSNSRSEMNVSTLELGDSALYLCASSLGALFRQETQYFGPGTRLLVL.

This clone was counted between two and nine times. The V and J genes are TRBV20-1 and TRBJ2-1; D remains ambiguous. This CDR3 has 10 residues. V lost 5 bases, J lost 11 bases, and 10 bases lay in between. Looked up from germline, CDR1 is DFQATT and CDR2 is SNEGSKA (reference sequence). The CDR3 loop is CSAFSRQQFF. The CDR3 region has the DNA TGCAGTGCTTTTAGCAGACAGCAGTTCTTC.

This rearrangement joins TRBV30 to TRBJ1-6; D not certain. Germline values: CDR1 GTSNPN, CDR2 SVGIG (reference sequence). V lost 0 bases and J lost 6, with 12 bases in between. The length of the CDR3 is 15 residues. The chain's CDR3 is CAWSVTGSGNSPLHF. In DNA, the CDR3 is TGTGCCTGGAGTGTTACGGGGAGTGGTAATTCACCCCTCCACTTT.

This clone was counted a few times. The gene calls are TRBV5-1 and TRBJ2-3, with 8 bases fitting TRBD2. Germline CDR1 is SGHRS and CDR2 is YFSETQ. J was trimmed by 4 bases and V by 5 bases; bases with no gene match: 6. This CDR3 has 14 residues. This CDR3 is CASRTGTSPDTQYF. In nucleotides, the CDR3 is TGCGCCAGCAGGACCGGGACTAGTCCAGATACGCAGTATTTT.

The rearrangement uses TRBV5-6 and TRBJ1-5; D is undetermined. Germline lookup yields CDR1 SGHDT and CDR2 YYEEEE. V dropped 3 bases and J dropped 3 bases, with 13 bases sitting between them. The length of the CDR3 is 15 residues. This chain's CDR3 is CASSSWTVLNQPQHF. CDR3 nucleotides: TGTGCCAGCAGCTCTTGGACTGTTCTCAATCAGCCCCAGCATTTT. The full variable domain, in which reference TRBV5-6 and TRBJ1-5 provide the parts outside the CDR3, is DAGVTQSPTHLIKTRGQQVTLRCSPKSGHDTVSWYQQALGQGPQFIFQYYEEEERQRGNFPDRFSGHQFPNYSSELNVNALLLGDSALYLCASSSWTVLNQPQHFGDGTRLSIL.

This chain connects TRBV5-1 to TRBJ2-1, with TRBD2 matching over 11 bases. The CDR3 has 15 amino acids. V lost 1 base to trimming and J lost 5 bases; unmatched junction nucleotides: 2. The germline V gene encodes CDR1 SGHRS and CDR2 YFSETQ. CDR3 region: CASSLTSGGNNEQFF. DNA for the CDR3: TGCGCCAGCAGCTTGACTAGCGGGGGAAACAATGAGCAGTTCTTC.

In its sample, this clone was seen a few times. The CDR3 region is CAWSVRLAGKGNEQFF. The CDR3 nucleotides read TGTGCCTGGAGTGTACGTCTAGCGGGAAAGGGGAATGAGCAGTTCTTC. The chain uses TRBV30 and TRBJ2-1, with TRBD2 matching 9 bases. The CDR3 covers 16 residues. Germline CDR1 reads GTSNPN; CDR2 reads SVGIG (reference sequence). Trimming removed 0 bases from V and 7 bases from J; junction bases left unmatched: 10.

In this sample, this clone turned up a few times. V gene TRBV19 combines with J gene TRBJ1-1; 8 bases match TRBD1. This CDR3 comprises 15 residues. Germline values: CDR1 LNHDA, CDR2 SQIVND (reference sequence). Germline trimming cut 6 bases from V and 3 bases from J; bases unmatched to any gene: 9. Here the CDR3 DNA reads TGTGCCAGTAGCGAAGGACAGGGTTTGGACACTGAAGCTTTCTTT. Amino acid sequence: CASSEGQGLDTEAFF.

V is TRBV4-1 and J is TRBJ2-1; 11 nucleotides agree with TRBD2. This CDR3 contains 17 residues. The V and J ends lost 3 bases and 6 bases, in that order; junction bases with no gene match: 10. Germline assignment: CDR1 MGHRA and CDR2 YSYEKL. DNA for the CDR3: TGCGCCAGCAGCCAGGTGGGACTAGCGGATCGTAGCAATGAGCAGTTCTTC. Its translation is CASSQVGLADRSNEQFF.

This chain uses TRBV29-1 with TRBJ1-5; no clear D. V dropped 2 bases and J dropped 4 bases, with 6 bases sitting between them. Germline V CDR1 and CDR2: SQVTM, ANQGSEA. This CDR3 region has 12 residues. The CDR3 sequence: CSVESGNQPQHF. Written as DNA, the CDR3 is TGCAGCGTTGAATCAGGTAATCAGCCCCAGCATTTT.

The genes are TRBV5-1 and TRBJ2-4, with a weak D call TRBD2 (5 bases). Germline V gene data show CDR1 as SGHRS and CDR2 as YFSETQ. The CDR3 extends over 15 amino acids. Trimming shortened V by 4 bases and J by 4 bases, and 15 bases separated the two germline ends. The CDR3 reads CASSPDGGSKNIQYF. Here the CDR3 DNA reads TGCGCCAGCAGCCCAGACGGAGGATCGAAAAACATTCAGTACTTC.

The chain recombines TRBV6-5 with TRBJ1-4; D is unresolved. This CDR3 is 10 amino acids long. Between the trimmed V and J ends, which lost 9 bases and 8 bases, there was a span of 7 bases. CDR1 is MNHEY, CDR2 SVGAGI, per germline. CDR3: CASSTEKLFF. Here the CDR3 DNA reads TGTGCCAGTTCGACAGAAAAACTGTTTTTT.

J is TRBJ2-5 and V is TRBV18; unclear D gene. V was cut by 3 bases and J by 5 bases, with 10 bases left in between. Germline CDR1 and CDR2: KGHSH and LQKENI. The CDR3 has 13 amino acids. The CDR3 here is CASSPLPLETQYF. CDR3 DNA sequence: TGTGCCAGCTCACCTCTTCCCTTGGAGACCCAGTACTTC. The full variable domain, in which reference TRBV18 and TRBJ2-5 provide the parts outside the CDR3, is NAGVMQNPRHLVRRRGQEARLRCSPMKGHSHVYWYRQLPEEGLKFMVYLQKENIIDESGMPKERFSAEFPKEGPSILRIQQVVRGDSAAYFCASSPLPLETQYFGPGTRLLVL.

V and J are TRBV27 and TRBJ2-7; 7 bases match TRBD2. J lost 5 bases, V lost 7 bases, and 14 bases had no gene match. CDR3 size: 15 residues. The germline V gene encodes CDR1 MNHEY and CDR2 SMNVEV (reference sequence). The CDR3 DNA sequence: TGTGCCAGCACGTACGCAGGCGGGGGTGCGGACGAGCAGTACTTC. It specifies CASTYAGGGADEQYF.

A few counts support this clone. This chain joins TRBV5-1 and TRBJ2-1; 7 bases are shared with TRBD2. The germline CDR1 and CDR2 sequences are SGHRS and YFSETQ. The junction had 7 bases not matched to a gene; V was cut back by 0 bases and J by 7 bases. This CDR3 region has 15 residues. This chain's CDR3 is CASSLGAGIENEQFF. The CDR3 nucleotides are TGCGCCAGCAGCTTGGGAGCGGGAATTGAGAATGAGCAGTTCTTC.

This clone was counted only a few times. The chain has TRBV27 and TRBJ2-1; 7 positions agree with TRBD1. The CDR3 has 13 amino acids. With V trimmed by 6 bases and J by 5 bases, 4 bases remained unmatched. Germline V gene sequence: CDR1 MNHEY, CDR2 SMNVEV (reference sequence). CDR3 in amino acids: CASRRDSDNEQFF. The CDR3 DNA follows: TGTGCCAGCAGGAGGGACAGCGACAATGAGCAGTTCTTC.

A few counts support this clone. The V call is TRBV6-5, the J call TRBJ1-2; no definite D call. Germline assignment: CDR1 MNHEY and CDR2 SVGAGI. V dropped 0 bases and J dropped 8 bases, with 19 bases sitting between them. The CDR3 has 16 residues. CDR3 sequence: CASSYSIPPEAYGYTF. The CDR3 coding sequence is TGTGCCAGCAGTTACTCGATCCCGCCAGAGGCTTACGGCTACACCTTC.

This clone was counted only a few times. V is TRBV5-6 and J is TRBJ2-3; 7 bases agree with TRBD2. The ends lost 0 bases at V and 2 bases at J; junction bases unmatched: 9. Germline CDR1 SGHDT, CDR2 YYEEEE. The CDR3 contains 17 residues. The CDR3 sequence: CASSLAPGRGFTDTQYF. CDR3 bases: TGTGCCAGCAGCTTGGCGCCTGGGCGGGGGTTCACAGATACGCAGTATTTT.

This clone was seen repeatedly, ten times or more. The chain couples TRBV5-4 to TRBJ2-1; 10 bases agree with TRBD1. Unmatched junction bases numbered 4, after V lost 5 bases and J lost 2 bases. Germline CDR1 SGHNT, CDR2 YYREEE (reference sequence). The CDR3 has 15 residues. In nucleotides, the CDR3 is TGTGCCAGCAGAACCGGGACAGGGGCCTACAATGAGCAGTTCTTC. Amino acid sequence: CASRTGTGAYNEQFF.

This clone has just a few counts. The chain uses TRBV6-1 and TRBJ2-7; no definite D call. CDR1 and CDR2 (germline): MNHNS, SASEGT. V lost 2 bases, J lost 3 bases, and 8 bases lay in between. The CDR3 length is 13 residues. The CDR3 here is CASSETPSYEQYF. The CDR3 bases are TGTGCCAGCAGTGAAACCCCCAGCTACGAGCAGTACTTC.

A few counts support this clone. This chain joins TRBV7-3 and TRBJ2-1; 8 bases fit TRBD2. Germline lookup yields CDR1 SGHTA and CDR2 FQGTGA. The CDR3 has 17 amino acids. Unmatched junction bases numbered 14, after V lost 2 bases and J lost 8 bases. CDR3 sequence reads: CASSLAPRRGGRDEQFF. CDR3 nucleotides: TGTGCCAGCAGCTTAGCTCCCCGTCGGGGGGGTCGCGATGAGCAGTTCTTC.